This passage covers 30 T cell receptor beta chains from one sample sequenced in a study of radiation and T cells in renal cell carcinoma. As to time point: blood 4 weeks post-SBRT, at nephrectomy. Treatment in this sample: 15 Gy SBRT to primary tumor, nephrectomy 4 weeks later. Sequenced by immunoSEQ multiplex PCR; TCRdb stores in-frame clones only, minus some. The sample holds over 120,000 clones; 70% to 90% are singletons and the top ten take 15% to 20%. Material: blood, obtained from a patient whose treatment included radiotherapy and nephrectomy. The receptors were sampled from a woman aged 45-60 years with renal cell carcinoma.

CDR3 protein: CAISESTGQGAGGTEAFF. The CDR3 DNA is TGTGCCATCAGTGAGTCGACTGGACAGGGGGCCGGGGGCACTGAAGCTTTCTTT. The V and J genes are TRBV10-3 and TRBJ1-1; 11 bases line up with TRBD1. CDR3 length: 18 amino acids. Trimming at V came to 0 bases and at J to 4 bases, leaving 10 bases not matched to a gene. The V gene's germline CDR1 is ENHRY and CDR2 SYGVKD.

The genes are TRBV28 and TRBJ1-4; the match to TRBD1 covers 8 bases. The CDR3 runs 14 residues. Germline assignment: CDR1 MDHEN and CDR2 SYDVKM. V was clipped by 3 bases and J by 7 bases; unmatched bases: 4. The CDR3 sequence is CASSFRGLAEKLFF. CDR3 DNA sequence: TGTGCCAGCAGTTTCAGGGGGCTGGCTGAAAAACTGTTTTTT. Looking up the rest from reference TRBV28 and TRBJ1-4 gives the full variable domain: DVKVTQSSRYLVKRTGEKVFLECVQDMDHENMFWYRQDPGLGLRLIYFSYDVKMKEKGDIPEGYSVSREKKERFSLILESASTNQTSMYLCASSFRGLAEKLFFGSGTQLSVL.

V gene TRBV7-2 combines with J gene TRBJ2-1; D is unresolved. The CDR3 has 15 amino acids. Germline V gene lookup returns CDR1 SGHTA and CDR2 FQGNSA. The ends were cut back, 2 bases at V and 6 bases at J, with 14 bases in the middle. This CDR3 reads CASSLQAGDSNEQFF. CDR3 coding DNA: TGTGCCAGCAGCTTACAGGCAGGAGATAGCAATGAGCAGTTCTTC.

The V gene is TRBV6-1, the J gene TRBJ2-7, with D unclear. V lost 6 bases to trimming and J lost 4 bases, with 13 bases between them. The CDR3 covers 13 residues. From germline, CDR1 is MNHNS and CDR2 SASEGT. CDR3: CASSIAGYYEQYF. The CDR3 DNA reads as TGTGCCAGCAGCATCGCCGGATATTACGAGCAGTACTTC.

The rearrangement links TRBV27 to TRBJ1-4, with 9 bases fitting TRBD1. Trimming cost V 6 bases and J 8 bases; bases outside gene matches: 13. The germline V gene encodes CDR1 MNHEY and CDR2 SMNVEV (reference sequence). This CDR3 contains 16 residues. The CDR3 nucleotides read TGTGCCAGCAGGACCGGGACAGGGAGAGTCGGAGAAAAACTGTTTTTT. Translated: CASRTGTGRVGEKLFF.

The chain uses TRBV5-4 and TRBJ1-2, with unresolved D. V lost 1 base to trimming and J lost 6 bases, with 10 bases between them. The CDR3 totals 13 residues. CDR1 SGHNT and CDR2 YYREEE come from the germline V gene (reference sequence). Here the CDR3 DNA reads TGTGCCAGCAGCTTGACAGCCTACGATGGCTACACCTTC. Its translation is CASSLTAYDGYTF. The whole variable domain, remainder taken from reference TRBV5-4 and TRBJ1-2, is ETGVTQSPTHLIKTRGQQVTLRCSSQSGHNTVSWYQQALGQGPQFIFQYYREEENGRGNFPPRFSGLQFPNYSSELNVNALELDDSALYLCASSLTAYDGYTFGSGTRLTVV.

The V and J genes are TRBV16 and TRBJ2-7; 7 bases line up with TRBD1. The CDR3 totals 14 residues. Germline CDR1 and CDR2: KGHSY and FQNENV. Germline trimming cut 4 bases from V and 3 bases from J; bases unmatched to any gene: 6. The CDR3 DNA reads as TGTGCCAGCAGCCCCCAGGGACAGATCTACGAGCAGTACTTC. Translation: CASSPQGQIYEQYF.

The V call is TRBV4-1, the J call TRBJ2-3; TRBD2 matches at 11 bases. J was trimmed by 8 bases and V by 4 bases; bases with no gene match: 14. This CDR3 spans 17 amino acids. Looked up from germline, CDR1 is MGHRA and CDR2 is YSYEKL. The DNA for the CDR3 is TGCGCCAGCAGCCCCACGGTGACTAGCGGGACAGAGGGTACGCAGTATTTT. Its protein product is CASSPTVTSGTEGTQYF.

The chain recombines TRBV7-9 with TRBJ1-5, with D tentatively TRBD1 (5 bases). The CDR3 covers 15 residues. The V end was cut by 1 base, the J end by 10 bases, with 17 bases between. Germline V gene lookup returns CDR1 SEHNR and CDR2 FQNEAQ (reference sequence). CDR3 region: CASSLEGGASGPQHF. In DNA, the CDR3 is TGTGCCAGCAGCTTAGAGGGAGGGGCCTCGGGCCCCCAGCATTTT.

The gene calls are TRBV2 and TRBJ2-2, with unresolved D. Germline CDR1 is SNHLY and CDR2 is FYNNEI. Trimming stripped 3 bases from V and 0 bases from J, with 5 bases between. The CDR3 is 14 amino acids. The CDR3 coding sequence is TGTGCCAGCAGTGACGTCCCGAACACCGGGGAGCTGTTTTTT. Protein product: CASSDVPNTGELFF.

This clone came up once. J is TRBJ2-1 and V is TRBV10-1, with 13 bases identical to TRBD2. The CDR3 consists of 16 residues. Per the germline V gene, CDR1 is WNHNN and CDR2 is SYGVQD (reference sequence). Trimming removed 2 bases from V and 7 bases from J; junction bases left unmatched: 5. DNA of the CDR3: TGCGCCAGCAGTGAGCGGACTAGCGGGGGATTGAATGAGCAGTTCTTC. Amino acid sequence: CASSERTSGGLNEQFF.

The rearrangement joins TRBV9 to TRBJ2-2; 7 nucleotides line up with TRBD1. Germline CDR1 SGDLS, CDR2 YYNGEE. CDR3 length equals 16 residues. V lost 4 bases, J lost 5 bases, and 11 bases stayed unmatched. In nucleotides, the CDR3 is TGTGCCAGCAGCTCCAAGGTTGGGACAGTGACCGGGGAGCTGTTTTTT. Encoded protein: CASSSKVGTVTGELFF.

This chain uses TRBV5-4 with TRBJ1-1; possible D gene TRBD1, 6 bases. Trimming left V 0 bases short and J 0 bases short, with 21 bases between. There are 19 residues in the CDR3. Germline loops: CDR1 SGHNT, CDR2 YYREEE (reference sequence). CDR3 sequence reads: CASSLAWRQGLIMNTEAFF. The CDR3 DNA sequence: TGTGCCAGCAGCTTGGCCTGGCGGCAGGGGCTAATTATGAACACTGAAGCTTTCTTT.

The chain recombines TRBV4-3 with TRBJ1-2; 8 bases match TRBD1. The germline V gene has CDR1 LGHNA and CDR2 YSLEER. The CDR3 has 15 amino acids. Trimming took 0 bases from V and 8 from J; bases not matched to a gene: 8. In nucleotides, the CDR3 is TGCGCCAGCAGCCAAGATAAGGTCAGGGGGCGAGGCTACACCTTC. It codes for CASSQDKVRGRGYTF.

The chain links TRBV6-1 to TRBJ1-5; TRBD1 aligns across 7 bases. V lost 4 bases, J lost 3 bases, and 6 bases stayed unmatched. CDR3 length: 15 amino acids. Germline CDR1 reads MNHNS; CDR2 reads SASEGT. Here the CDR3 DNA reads TGTGCCAGCAGTGGAAGACAGGGCTTCAATCAGCCCCAGCATTTT. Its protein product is CASSGRQGFNQPQHF.

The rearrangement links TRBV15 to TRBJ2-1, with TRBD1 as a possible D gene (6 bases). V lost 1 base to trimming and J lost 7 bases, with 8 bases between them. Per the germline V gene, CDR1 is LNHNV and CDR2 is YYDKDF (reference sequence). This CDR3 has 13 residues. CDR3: CATSRGTGNEQFF. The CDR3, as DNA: TGTGCCACCAGCAGAGGAACAGGGAATGAGCAGTTCTTC.

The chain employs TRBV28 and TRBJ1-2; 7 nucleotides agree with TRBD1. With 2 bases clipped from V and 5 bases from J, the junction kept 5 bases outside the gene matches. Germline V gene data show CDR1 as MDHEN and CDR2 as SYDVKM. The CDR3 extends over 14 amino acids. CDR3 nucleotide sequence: TGTGCCAGCAGTTTAGGACAGGTCCTTTATGGCTACACCTTC. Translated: CASSLGQVLYGYTF.

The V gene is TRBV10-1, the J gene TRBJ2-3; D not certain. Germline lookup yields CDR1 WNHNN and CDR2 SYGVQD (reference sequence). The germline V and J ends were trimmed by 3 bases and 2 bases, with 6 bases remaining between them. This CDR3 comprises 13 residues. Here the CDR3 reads CASSEQPTDTQYF. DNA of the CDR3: TGCGCCAGCAGTGAACAGCCCACAGATACGCAGTATTTT.

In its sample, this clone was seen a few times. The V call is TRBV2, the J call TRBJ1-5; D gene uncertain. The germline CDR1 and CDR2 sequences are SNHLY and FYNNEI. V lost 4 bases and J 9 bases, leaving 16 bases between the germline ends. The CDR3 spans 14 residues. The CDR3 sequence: CASSGSRAQGPQHF. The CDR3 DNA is TGTGCCAGCAGTGGCAGTAGGGCTCAAGGGCCCCAGCATTTT.

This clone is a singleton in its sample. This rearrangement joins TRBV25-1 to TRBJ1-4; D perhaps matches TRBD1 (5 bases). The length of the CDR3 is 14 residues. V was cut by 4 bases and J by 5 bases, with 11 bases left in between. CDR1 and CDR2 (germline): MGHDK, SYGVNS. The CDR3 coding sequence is TGTGCCAGCAGTGTCCAGGGTGCCAATGAAAAACTGTTTTTT. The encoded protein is CASSVQGANEKLFF.

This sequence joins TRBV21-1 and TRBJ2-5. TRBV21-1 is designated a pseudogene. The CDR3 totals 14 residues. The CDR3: CASSNGSVLGTQYF. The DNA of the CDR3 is TGTGCCAGCAGCAACGGTTCAGTATTGGGGACCCAGTACTTC.

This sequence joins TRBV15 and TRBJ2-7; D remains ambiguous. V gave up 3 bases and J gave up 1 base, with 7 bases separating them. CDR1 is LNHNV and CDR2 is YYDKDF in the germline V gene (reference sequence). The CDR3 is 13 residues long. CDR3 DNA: TGTGCCACCAGCAGGGTCGAGTCCTACGAGCAGTACTTC. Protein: CATSRVESYEQYF.

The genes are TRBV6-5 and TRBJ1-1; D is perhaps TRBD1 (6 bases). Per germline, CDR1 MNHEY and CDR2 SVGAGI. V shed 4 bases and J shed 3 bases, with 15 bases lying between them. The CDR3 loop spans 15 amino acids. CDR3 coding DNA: TGTGCCAGCAGTTTTCGGGACAATCGGGACACTGAAGCTTTCTTT. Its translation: CASSFRDNRDTEAFF.

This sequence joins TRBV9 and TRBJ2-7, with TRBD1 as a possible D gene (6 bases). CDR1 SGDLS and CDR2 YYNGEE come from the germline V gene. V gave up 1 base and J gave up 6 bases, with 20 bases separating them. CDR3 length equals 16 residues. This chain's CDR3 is CASSVSAAGVAGEQYF. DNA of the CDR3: TGTGCCAGCAGCGTAAGTGCCGCAGGGGTGGCGGGCGAGCAGTACTTC.

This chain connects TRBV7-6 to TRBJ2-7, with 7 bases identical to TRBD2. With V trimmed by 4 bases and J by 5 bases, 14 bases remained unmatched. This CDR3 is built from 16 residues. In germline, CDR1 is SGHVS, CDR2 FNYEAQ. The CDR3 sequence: CASSSGRWGGLHEQYF. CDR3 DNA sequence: TGTGCCAGCAGCTCCGGGAGGTGGGGGGGACTCCACGAGCAGTACTTC.

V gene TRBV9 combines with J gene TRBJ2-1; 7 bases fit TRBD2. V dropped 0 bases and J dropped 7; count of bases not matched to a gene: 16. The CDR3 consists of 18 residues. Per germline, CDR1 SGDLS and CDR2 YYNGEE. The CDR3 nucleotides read TGTGCCAGCAGCGTAGCTCTTCGACTAGCTCCTAATACAAATGAGCAGTTCTTC. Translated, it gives CASSVALRLAPNTNEQFF.

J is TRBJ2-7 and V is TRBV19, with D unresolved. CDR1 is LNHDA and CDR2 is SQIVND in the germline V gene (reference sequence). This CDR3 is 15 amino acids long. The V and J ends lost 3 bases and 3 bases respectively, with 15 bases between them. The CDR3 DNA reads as TGTGCCAGTAGTATTGCTGGTGCCTCCCTCTACGAGCAGTACTTC. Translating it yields CASSIAGASLYEQYF.

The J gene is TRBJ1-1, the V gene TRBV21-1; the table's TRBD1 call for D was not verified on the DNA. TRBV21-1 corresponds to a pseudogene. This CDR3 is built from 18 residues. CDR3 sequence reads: CASSLTPLDRENDREAFF. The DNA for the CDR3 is TGTGCCAGCAGCCTTACGCCCCTGGACAGGGAGAATGACCGGGAAGCTTTCTTT.

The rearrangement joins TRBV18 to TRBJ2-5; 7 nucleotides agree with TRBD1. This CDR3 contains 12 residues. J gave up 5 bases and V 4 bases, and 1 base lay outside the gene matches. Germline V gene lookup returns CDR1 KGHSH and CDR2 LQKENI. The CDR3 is CASSQGQETQYF. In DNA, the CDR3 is TGTGCCAGCTCACAGGGACAGGAGACCCAGTACTTC.

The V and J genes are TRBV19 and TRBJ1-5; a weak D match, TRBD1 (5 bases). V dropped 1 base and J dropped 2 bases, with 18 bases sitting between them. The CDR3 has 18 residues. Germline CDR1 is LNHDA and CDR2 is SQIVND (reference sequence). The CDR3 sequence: CASSIVMAGPARNQPQHF. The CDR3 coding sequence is TGTGCCAGTAGTATAGTGATGGCAGGGCCGGCTCGCAATCAGCCCCAGCATTTT. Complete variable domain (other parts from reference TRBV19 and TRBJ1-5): DGGITQSPKYLFRKEGQNVTLSCEQNLNHDAMYWYRQDPGQGLRLIYYSQIVNDFQKGDIAEGYSVSREKKESFPLTVTSAQKNPTAFYLCASSIVMAGPARNQPQHFGDGTRLSIL.